This passage covers 17 T cell receptor beta chains from one sample sequenced in a study of shared clonotypes between healthy human individuals. Assay: immunoSEQ multiplex PCR; the TCRdb copy retains only in-frame clones and omits some. This table holds about 2.1 million clones, around 93% found once. Only CD45RO-negative cells positively selected for CCR7 counted as naive CD8 cells, so terminally differentiated effector memory CD45RA+ cells were excluded. The material sequenced was naive CD8+ T cells from PBMCs. These receptors all come from a man younger than 30 in good health. Some clones in this sample may be carry-over from other donors' samples.

The rearrangement links TRBV6-5 to TRBJ2-7; 8 bases agree with TRBD1. Germline V gene data show CDR1 as MNHEY and CDR2 as SVGAGI. The CDR3 extends over 14 amino acids. With 0 bases clipped from V and 7 bases from J, the junction kept 5 bases outside the gene matches. CDR3 coding DNA: TGTGCCAGCAGTTACTCCGGACAGGGCAAAGAGCAGTACTTC. It is translated as CASSYSGQGKEQYF.

Concerning this clone: Other DNA sequences in the sample encode the same CDR3. The chain combines TRBV19 with TRBJ1-5; no clear D. CDR1 is LNHDA and CDR2 is SQIVND in the germline V gene (reference sequence). V gave up 1 base and J gave up 1 base, with 8 bases separating them. The CDR3 contains 15 residues. CDR3 sequence (DNA): TGTGCCAGTAGTATAGGACCAGGAAGCAATCAGCCCCAGCATTTT. Protein product: CASSIGPGSNQPQHF.

The CDR3 DNA sequence: TGCGCCAGCAGCTTGGTGACAGGGCACGAGCAGTACTTC. Translating it yields CASSLVTGHEQYF. The chain is built from TRBV5-1 and TRBJ2-7; the match to TRBD1 covers 7 bases. Germline V gives CDR1 SGHRS, CDR2 YFSETQ. The CDR3 is made up of 13 amino acids. The J segment lost 5 bases and the V segment lost 0 bases, leaving 2 bases of the junction unmatched.

The gene calls are TRBV4-1 and TRBJ2-7; 9 positions match TRBD2. The CDR3 covers 14 residues. Germline values: CDR1 MGHRA, CDR2 YSYEKL. V shed 1 base, J shed 5 bases, and the junction held 3 bases outside the gene matches. CDR3 sequence: CASSQVAGVNEQYF. CDR3 in DNA: TGCGCCAGCAGCCAAGTAGCGGGAGTAAACGAGCAGTACTTC.

The rearrangement joins TRBV13 to TRBJ2-3; 8 bases are shared with TRBD1. The CDR3 runs to 16 residues. Germline V gives CDR1 PRHDT, CDR2 FYEKMQ (reference sequence). With V trimmed by 4 bases and J by 4 bases, 10 bases remained unmatched. The CDR3 region is CASSSLPGQGPDTQYF. The CDR3 DNA reads TGTGCCAGCAGCTCCCTTCCAGGACAGGGCCCAGATACGCAGTATTTT.

This rearrangement joins TRBV7-6 to TRBJ2-7; TRBD2 agrees at 7 bases. Germline-derived CDR1 and CDR2 are SGHVS and FNYEAQ. The length of the CDR3 is 15 residues. The trim removed 4 bases at V and 6 bases at J, leaving 12 bases unmatched. The CDR3 sequence: CASSSRTSRGTEQYF. The CDR3 DNA is TGTGCCAGCAGCTCACGGACTAGTCGAGGCACCGAGCAGTACTTC. Together with reference TRBV7-6 and TRBJ2-7, the CDR3 gives the full variable domain: GAGVSQSPRYKVTKRGQDVALRCDPISGHVSLYWYRQALGQGPEFLTYFNYEAQQDKSGLPNDRFSAERPEGSISTLTIQRTEQRDSAMYRCASSSRTSRGTEQYFGPGTRLTVT.

The rearrangement uses TRBV5-1 and TRBJ1-1; 10 nucleotides line up with TRBD1. Germline values: CDR1 SGHRS, CDR2 YFSETQ. With V trimmed by 4 bases and J by 6 bases, 12 bases remained unmatched. The CDR3 loop spans 16 amino acids. CDR3 region: CASSHPLRQGASEAFF. The CDR3 bases are TGCGCCAGCAGCCATCCTTTGAGACAGGGGGCTTCTGAAGCTTTCTTT. Together with reference TRBV5-1 and TRBJ1-1, the CDR3 gives the full variable domain: KAGVTQTPRYLIKTRGQQVTLSCSPISGHRSVSWYQQTPGQGLQFLFEYFSETQRNKGNFPGRFSGRQFSNSRSEMNVSTLELGDSALYLCASSHPLRQGASEAFFGQGTRLTVV.

V is TRBV2 and J is TRBJ2-7; D gene uncertain. Trimming removed 1 base from V and 4 bases from J, with 14 bases in between. This CDR3 is 15 amino acids long. Germline V gives CDR1 SNHLY, CDR2 FYNNEI. The CDR3 sequence is CASSEGRQRNYEQYF. DNA for the CDR3: TGTGCCAGCAGTGAAGGGCGACAAAGGAATTACGAGCAGTACTTC.

The CDR3 DNA reads as TGTGCCAGCAGCGCCCGGACAGGGACAGAGACCCAGTACTTC. Amino acid sequence: CASSARTGTETQYF. The J gene is TRBJ2-5, the V gene TRBV7-9; 8 bases are a match to TRBD1. Germline CDR1 SEHNR, CDR2 FQNEAQ (reference sequence). This CDR3 has 14 residues. After removal of 5 bases from V and 4 bases from J, the junction contained 6 bases not matched to a gene.

The V and J genes are TRBV7-2 and TRBJ1-2, with 9 bases lining up with TRBD1. The V gene end was trimmed by 4 bases and the J gene end by 5 bases; junction bases not matched to a gene: 5. There are 14 residues in the CDR3. CDR1 is SGHTA and CDR2 is FQGNSA in the germline V gene. The CDR3 sequence: CASSSLGTGYGYTF. CDR3 in DNA: TGTGCCAGCAGCTCTCTCGGGACAGGGTATGGCTACACCTTC. Based on the CDR3 plus reference TRBV7-2 and TRBJ1-2, the full variable domain is GAGVSQSPSNKVTEKGKDVELRCDPISGHTALYWYRQSLGQGLEFLIYFQGNSAPDKSGLPSDRFSAERTGGSVSTLTIQRTQQEDSAVYLCASSSLGTGYGYTFGSGTRLTVV.

This rearrangement joins TRBV11-2 to TRBJ1-2; 8 bases are a match to TRBD1. The junction had 11 bases not matched to a gene; V was cut back by 5 bases and J by 6 bases. The CDR3 loop spans 15 amino acids. Germline V gene data show CDR1 as SGHAT and CDR2 as FQNNGV. In DNA, the CDR3 is TGTGCCAGCAGCCACAGACGCGGACAGGGCGATGGCTACACCTTC. It encodes CASSHRRGQGDGYTF.

This sequence joins TRBV27 and TRBJ2-5; D uncertain. V was cut by 3 bases and J by 3 bases, with 8 bases left in between. The CDR3 covers 13 residues. Germline CDR1 MNHEY, CDR2 SMNVEV (reference sequence). Written as DNA, the CDR3 is TGTGCCAGCAGTTTGGTGGGGAAAGAGACCCAGTACTTC. This codes for CASSLVGKETQYF.

In nucleotides, the CDR3 is TGTGCCAGCAGCTCTTTGCAGGGGGAATCGACTGAAGCTTTCTTT. It yields the protein CASSSLQGESTEAFF. The genes are TRBV5-8 and TRBJ1-1; TRBD1 aligns across 7 bases. Germline V gives CDR1 SGHTS, CDR2 YDEGEE. The CDR3 covers 15 residues. With 3 bases clipped from V and 5 bases from J, the junction kept 10 bases outside the gene matches. Full variable domain (remainder filled in from reference TRBV5-8 and TRBJ1-1): EAGVTQSPTHLIKTRGQQATLRCSPISGHTSVYWYQQALGLGLQFLLWYDEGEERNRGNFPPRFSGRQFPNYSSELNVNALELEDSALYLCASSSLQGESTEAFFGQGTRLTVV.

The chain uses TRBV4-3 and TRBJ1-4; D not resolved. There are 16 residues in the CDR3. The V end was cut by 0 bases, the J end by 8 bases, with 16 bases between. The germline V gene has CDR1 LGHNA and CDR2 YSLEER. The DNA of the CDR3 is TGCGCCAGCAGCCAAGATCAACTCCCCTGGAAGGAAAAACTGTTTTTT. This codes for CASSQDQLPWKEKLFF.

The DNA of the CDR3 is TGTGCCAGCAGTTACGGGACAGGGGGCACTCAGCCCCAGCATTTT. It yields the protein CASSYGTGGTQPQHF. This chain links TRBV27 with TRBJ1-5, with 12 bases that match TRBD1. With 4 bases clipped from V and 6 bases from J, the junction kept 4 bases outside the gene matches. The germline V gene encodes CDR1 MNHEY and CDR2 SMNVEV (reference sequence). There are 15 residues in the CDR3.

The chain uses TRBV27 and TRBJ1-1; no reliable D call. CDR1 and CDR2 from the germline V gene are MNHEY and SMNVEV (reference sequence). V lost 7 bases, J lost 8 bases, and 14 bases lay in between. The CDR3 is made up of 12 amino acids. CDR3 nucleotide sequence: TGTGCCAGCACCTCAAATGAAATGGAAGCTTTCTTT. Protein sequence: CASTSNEMEAFF.

The table lists this clone with a count of one. V gene TRBV15 combines with J gene TRBJ1-1; D is unclear. Germline-derived CDR1 and CDR2 are LNHNV and YYDKDF (reference sequence). V lost 0 bases and J 1 base, leaving 12 bases between the germline ends. The CDR3 contains 16 residues. The CDR3 DNA is TGTGCCACCAGCAGAGATGGGTCCCGGAAGAACACTGAAGCTTTCTTT. It yields the protein CATSRDGSRKNTEAFF.